The sample holds a few counts of the clone carrying this T cell receptor beta chain. One end of the junction does not line up with germline, which may come from a read error. Time point defined: newly diagnosed GD, antithyroid drugs for less than 3 months. From RNA extracted from PBMCs, the TCR library was made. Peripheral blood, roughly 9.2 milliliters per patient, was collected in EDTA tubes. The data were taken from a study of regulatory T cells in long-lasting Graves disease. HTBI primers from iRepertoire and Arm-PCR of CDR3 regions yielded the TCR beta libraries. TCRdb re-derived calls from the multiplex PCR reads in MiXCR, one entry per CDR3 protein. Among more than 350,000 distinct CDR3 sequences listed, around 14% were seen once. Separately, the same data were catalogued under a study of T cells in Graves' hyperthyroidism and ophthalmopathy. That work adds: First-round RT-PCR of the TCR CDR3 relied on the HTBI primer set.

The TCR comes from a woman in her 30s with Graves disease. Material: peripheral blood mononuclear cells (PBMCs), obtained at new diagnosis, from a patient treated with antithyroid drugs.

CDR3 DNA sequence: TGTGCCACCAGAGATTTGCAAAGATGGGTACAGGTTCGGTACGAGCAGTACTTC. Protein product: CATRDLQRWVQVRYEQYF. The chain combines TRBV24-1 with TRBJ2-7; weak D call: TRBD1 (5 bases). This CDR3 comprises 18 residues. Germline assignment: CDR1 KGHDR and CDR2 SFDVKD.